This TCR beta chain was sequenced during a study of T cells in localized non-small cell lung cancer. About this clone: Its antigen is undetermined.

The repertoire was sequenced with immunoSEQ multiplex PCR; TCRdb's copy has only in-frame clones and lacks some. This table has around 36,000 clones, 81% appearing once. General study points: Clonality of T cells reached its maximum in uninvolved adjacent lung, surpassing tumor. The study sequenced only one region of the tumor. As a result, intratumor heterogeneity could not be excluded and remains possible. A median of around 60 clones ranked among the top 100 in tumor appeared in adjacent lung. Higher blood T cell density tracked longer overall survival.

Trimming stripped 4 bases from V and 0 bases from J, with 22 bases between. The CDR3 covers 19 residues. Germline V gene lookup returns CDR1 MGHRA and CDR2 YSYEKL. The sample here was peripheral blood mononuclear cells, taken before any cancer treatment. The sequence was obtained from a male donor at least 60 years old with stage II lung adenocarcinoma. J is TRBJ2-1 and V is TRBV4-1, with D maybe TRBD2 (5 bases). As DNA, the CDR3 is TGCGCCAGCAGCCCCTTCCCTTCCGACTACCCGAGCTCCTACAATGAGCAGTTCTTC. The encoded protein is CASSPFPSDYPSSYNEQFF.